This T cell receptor beta chain was sequenced for a study of tumor-infiltrating lymphocytes in localized non-small cell lung cancer. Notes on the study in general: Only some patients had TCR sequencing, depending on available tissue.

Points on this clone: Its target is not known.

V lost 8 bases to trimming and J lost 4 bases, with 12 bases between them. The length of the CDR3 is 13 residues. Germline CDR1 is SEHNR and CDR2 is FQNEAQ (reference sequence). Clones were read by immunoSEQ multiplex PCR, and TCRdb kept only the in-frame ones, dropping some. The sample contains about 12,000 clones, 79% of which appear only once. Sequenced: lung tumor tissue. This chain uses TRBV7-9 with TRBJ2-1, with a tentative D call TRBD1 (6 bases). The source of this sequence is a human donor with non-small cell lung cancer. This CDR3 is CASLDSPYNEQFF. For the CDR3, the DNA is TGTGCCAGCCTGGACAGCCCATACAATGAGCAGTTCTTC.